What follows is one TCR beta chain and its context. Its matching antigen is unknown. These data are taken from a study of cytomegalovirus exposure and HLA in healthy donors. Regarding the study as a whole: The study carried out a later analysis of TCR beta sequences. It associated some 18,000 of them with specific HLA alleles at a false discovery rate of 0.05.

Vbeta (60) and Jbeta (13) primers were used in the PCR. Here immunoSEQ multiplex PCR was the method, and the copy in TCRdb shows in-frame clones only, minus some. Here the sample spans approximately 190,000 clones, about 84% being singletons. Trimming removed 3 bases at V and 2 bases at J, with 7 bases between. Germline CDR1 is GTSNPN and CDR2 is SVGIG (reference sequence). This CDR3 has 12 residues. The clonotype originates from a woman aged 25 to 45 in good health and CMV-seropositive. Source material: PBMCs. The J gene is TRBJ2-5, the V gene TRBV30; D gene unclear. The CDR3 sequence is CAWRDFQETQYF. DNA for the CDR3: TGTGCCTGGAGAGACTTTCAAGAGACCCAGTACTTC. The full variable domain, completed using reference TRBV30 and TRBJ2-5, is SQTIHQWPATLVQPVGSPLSLECTVEGTSNPNLYWYRQAAGRGLQLLFYSVGIGQISSEVPQNLSASRPQDRQFILSSKKLLLSDSGFYLCAWRDFQETQYFGPGTRLLVL.